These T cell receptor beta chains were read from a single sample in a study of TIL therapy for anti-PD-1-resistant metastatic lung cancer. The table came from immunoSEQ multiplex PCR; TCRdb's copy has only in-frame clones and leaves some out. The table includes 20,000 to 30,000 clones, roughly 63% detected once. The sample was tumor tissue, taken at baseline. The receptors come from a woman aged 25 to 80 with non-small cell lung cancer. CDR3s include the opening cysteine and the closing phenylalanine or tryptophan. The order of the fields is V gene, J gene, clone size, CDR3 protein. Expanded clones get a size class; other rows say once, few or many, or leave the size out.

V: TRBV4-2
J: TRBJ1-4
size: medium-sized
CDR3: CASSQQDRATNEKLFF

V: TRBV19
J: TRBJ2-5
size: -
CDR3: CASSNGQGFGGQETQYF

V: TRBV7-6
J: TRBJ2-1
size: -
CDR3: CASSLAGGRYNEQFF

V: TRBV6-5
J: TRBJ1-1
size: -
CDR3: CASSYRRAGADTEAFF

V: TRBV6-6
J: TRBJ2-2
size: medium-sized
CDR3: CASSITRDRGTGELFF

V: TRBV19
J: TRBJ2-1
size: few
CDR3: CASSIAQNEQFF

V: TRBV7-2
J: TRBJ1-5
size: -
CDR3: CASSSYSNQPQHF

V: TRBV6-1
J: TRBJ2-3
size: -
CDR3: CASSELEVSTDTQYF

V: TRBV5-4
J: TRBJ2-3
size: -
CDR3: CASSLVSVDTQYF

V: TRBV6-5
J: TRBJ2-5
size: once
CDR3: CASSQGPKTQYF

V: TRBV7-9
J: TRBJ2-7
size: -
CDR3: CASSPLPSSYEQYF

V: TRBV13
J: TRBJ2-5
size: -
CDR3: CASSPKDHAQYF

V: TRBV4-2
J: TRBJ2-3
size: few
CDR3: CASSQDRFSGTDTQYF

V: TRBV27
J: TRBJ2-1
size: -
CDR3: CASSLVGLDNEQFF

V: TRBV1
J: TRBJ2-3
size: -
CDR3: CTSSQPLGGRAEDTQYF

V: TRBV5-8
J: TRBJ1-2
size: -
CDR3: CASSLGQGNHGYTF

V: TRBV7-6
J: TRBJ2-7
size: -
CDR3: CASRAALANEQYF

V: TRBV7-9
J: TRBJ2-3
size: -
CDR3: CASSLDAPLTDTQYF

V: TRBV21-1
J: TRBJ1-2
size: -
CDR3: CASSKGGQISYGYTF

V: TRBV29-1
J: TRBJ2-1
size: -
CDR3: CSGRVNEQFF

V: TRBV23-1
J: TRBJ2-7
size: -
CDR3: CASSQNPAVLRVYEQYF

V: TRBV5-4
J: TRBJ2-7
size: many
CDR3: CASSLDRYEQYF

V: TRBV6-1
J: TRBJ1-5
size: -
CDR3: CASSVGQGYNQPQHF

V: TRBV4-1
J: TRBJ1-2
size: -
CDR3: CASSQVGLGTGGSGYGYTF

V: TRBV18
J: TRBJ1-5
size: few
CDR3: CASSPGQVQPQHF

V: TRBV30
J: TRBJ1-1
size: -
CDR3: CAWSAQGLAEAFF

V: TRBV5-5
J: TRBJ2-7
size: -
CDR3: CASSLSADSYEQYF

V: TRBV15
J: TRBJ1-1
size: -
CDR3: CATSREVSDTEAFF

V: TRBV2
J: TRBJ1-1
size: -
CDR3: CASSEARGALAEAFF

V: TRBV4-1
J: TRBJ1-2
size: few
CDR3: CASSQDRAYGYTF

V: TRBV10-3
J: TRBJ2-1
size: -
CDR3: CAIPGLGDEQFF

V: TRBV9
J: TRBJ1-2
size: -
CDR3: CASSVVNSLYGYTF

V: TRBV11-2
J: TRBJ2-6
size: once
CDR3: CASSLVLGGLGANVLTF